The 27 T cell receptor beta chains below were found in one sample sequenced in a study of T-cell reconstitution after alpha-beta-depleted transplantation in children. Researchers prepared the TCRbeta library using unique molecular identifiers, the study reports. TCRdb re-derived calls from the PCR reads in MiXCR, one entry per CDR3 protein. The sample records some 180,000 distinct CDR3 sequences, 5.5% to 7% being singletons. The sample was PBMCs, taken before TCRalphabeta/CD19-depleted stem cell transplant. The origin of the receptors is a boy between 2 and 15 years old with acute lymphoblastic leukemia, due to receive a stem cell transplant.

This clonotype was recorded many times. The V and J genes are TRBV7-2 and TRBJ2-7; 9 bases match TRBD1. The V gene's germline CDR1 is SGHTA and CDR2 FQGNSA. There are 15 residues in the CDR3. Trimming removed 5 bases from V and 0 bases from J; junction bases left unmatched: 5. The CDR3 nucleotides read TGTGCCAGCAGCCCCGACAGGGGGAGCTCCTACGAGCAGTACTTC. This sequence encodes CASSPDRGSSYEQYF.

This clonotype has a count of ten or more. The chain has TRBV20-1 and TRBJ2-7; the match to TRBD1 covers 7 bases. Unmatched junction bases numbered 8, after V lost 3 bases and J lost 0 bases. This CDR3 has 15 amino acids. Germline V lookup: CDR1 DFQATT, CDR2 SNEGSKA (reference sequence). The CDR3 nucleotides read TGCAGTGCTAGTAGGGGGACAGTAAGCTCCTACGAGCAGTACTTC. Amino acids: CSASRGTVSSYEQYF.

At least ten counts were recorded for this clonotype. The V call is TRBV7-2, the J call TRBJ1-2; D gene unclear. This CDR3 comprises 15 residues. Germline values: CDR1 SGHTA, CDR2 FQGNSA. Trimming took off 5 bases at V and 6 bases at J, with 19 bases between the two ends. The CDR3 sequence: CASSPIPVRLDGYTF. In nucleotides, the CDR3 is TGTGCCAGCAGCCCTATCCCCGTCAGGTTGGATGGCTACACCTTC.

In its sample, this clonotype was seen a few times. V usage is TRBV10-2 and J usage is TRBJ1-4, with D perhaps TRBD1 (6 bases). This CDR3 contains 17 residues. Germline CDR1 reads WSHSY; CDR2 reads SAAADI. V gave up 3 bases and J gave up 0 bases, with 14 bases separating them. The CDR3 region has the DNA TGCGCCAGCAGTGATGGGACACTCCGGGCAACTAATGAAAAACTGTTTTTT. This codes for CASSDGTLRATNEKLFF.

In its sample, this clonotype was seen a few times. The gene calls are TRBV27 and TRBJ2-5, with 11 bases lining up with TRBD2. Trimming at V came to 6 bases and at J to 5 bases, leaving 8 bases not matched to a gene. CDR1 MNHEY and CDR2 SMNVEV come from the germline V gene (reference sequence). The CDR3 runs 15 residues. CDR3: CASSLAGGSLETQYF. The DNA of the CDR3 is TGTGCCAGCAGCCTAGCGGGAGGTTCTTTGGAGACCCAGTACTTC.

Many counts were recorded for this clonotype. The rearrangement links TRBV20-1 to TRBJ2-7; 7 bases agree with TRBD2. The CDR3 consists of 14 residues. J lost 2 bases, V lost 6 bases, and 10 bases had no gene match. Germline V CDR1 and CDR2: DFQATT, SNEGSKA (reference sequence). The CDR3 reads CSAPSGAPTYEQYF. Here the CDR3 DNA reads TGCAGTGCCCCTAGCGGCGCACCAACCTACGAGCAGTACTTC.

V is TRBV6-5 and J is TRBJ1-5; D is unresolved. The V gene's germline CDR1 is MNHEY and CDR2 SVGAGI. The V end was cut by 4 bases, the J end by 6 bases, with 10 bases between. This CDR3 has 13 residues. The CDR3 loop is CASSLWGSQPQHF. In DNA, the CDR3 is TGTGCCAGCAGTTTATGGGGAAGTCAGCCCCAGCATTTT.

This clonotype was detected many times. This chain links TRBV27 with TRBJ2-2; D assignment may be TRBD1 or TRBD2 (6 bases each). In germline, CDR1 is MNHEY, CDR2 SMNVEV (reference sequence). The germline V and J ends were trimmed by 4 bases and 5 bases, with 17 bases remaining between them. CDR3 length: 16 residues. The CDR3 loop is CASSSRGAGRTGELFF. CDR3 sequence (DNA): TGTGCCAGCAGTTCAAGGGGGGCGGGACGGACCGGGGAGCTGTTTTTT.

The sample holds many counts of this clonotype. The rearrangement joins TRBV7-8 to TRBJ1-5; D unclear. V was clipped by 0 bases and J by 5 bases, with 17 bases between them. In germline, CDR1 is SGHVS, CDR2 FQNEAQ. This CDR3 is built from 17 residues. CDR3 amino acids: CASSLAIGHSADQPQHF. The CDR3 DNA follows: TGTGCCAGCAGCTTAGCGATTGGTCACTCGGCGGATCAGCCCCAGCATTTT.

This clonotype was counted many times. The CDR3 DNA is TGTGCCAGCAGTCCCGGGGACAGGGAGGCCGGGGAGCTGTTTTTT. Translation gives CASSPGDREAGELFF. The genes are TRBV12-3 or TRBV12-4 and TRBJ2-2; TRBD1 agrees at 9 bases. J was trimmed by 6 bases and V by 5 bases; bases with no gene match: 7. The CDR3 has 15 residues.

With regard to this clonotype: An end of the junction does not agree with germline; a read error may underlie this. The genes are TRBV7-2 and TRBJ2-5; 7 nucleotides match TRBD2. The germline V gene has CDR1 SGHTA and CDR2 FQGNSA. The CDR3 is 15 residues long. The DNA for the CDR3 is TGTCCCAGCAGCAAGACAGCGGGGCTCCAAGAGACCCAGTACTTC. This sequence encodes CPSSKTAGLQETQYF.

This clonotype was picked up many times. The chain recombines TRBV29-1 with TRBJ2-5; the D is unclear. This CDR3 has 13 amino acids. Germline values: CDR1 SQVTM, CDR2 ANQGSEA. V lost 4 bases and J lost 4, with 13 bases in between. The CDR3: CSVVLRARETQYF. CDR3 nucleotides: TGCAGCGTTGTGCTAAGGGCCAGAGAGACCCAGTACTTC.

The chain's CDR3 is CSARGRQGPLNTIYF. The CDR3 nucleotides read TGCAGTGCTAGAGGCCGACAGGGACCACTAAACACCATATATTTT. V is TRBV20-1 and J is TRBJ1-3; TRBD1 matches 7 bases. Per germline, CDR1 DFQATT and CDR2 SNEGSKA (reference sequence). This CDR3 has 15 residues. Unmatched junction bases numbered 9, after V lost 1 base and J lost 6 bases.

This clonotype was counted a few times. DNA of the CDR3: TGTGCCACCAGCAGGGACAGGCCCACCGGGGAGCTGTTTTTT. Translation gives CATSRDRPTGELFF. The chain has TRBV15 and TRBJ2-2; 7 positions match TRBD1. CDR3 length equals 14 residues. Trimming at V came to 3 bases and at J to 4 bases, leaving 2 bases not matched to a gene. Germline CDR1 LNHNV, CDR2 YYDKDF (reference sequence).

This clonotype turned up a few times. The V gene is TRBV20-1, the J gene TRBJ2-1; 7 bases match TRBD2. In germline, CDR1 is DFQATT, CDR2 SNEGSKA (reference sequence). This CDR3 comprises 16 residues. The J segment lost 1 base and the V segment lost 5 bases, leaving 11 bases of the junction unmatched. CDR3 residues: CSALGGGRLSYNEQFF. Here the CDR3 DNA reads TGCAGTGCTCTGGGTGGCGGGAGATTATCCTACAATGAGCAGTTCTTC.

This clonotype came up a few times. The rearrangement joins TRBV27 to TRBJ1-5; 8 bases map to TRBD1. Germline values: CDR1 MNHEY, CDR2 SMNVEV (reference sequence). J was trimmed by 4 bases and V by 6 bases; bases with no gene match: 8. The CDR3 covers 15 residues. CDR3 sequence: CASRDQGAPNQPQHF. The CDR3 bases are TGTGCCAGCAGGGATCAGGGGGCCCCGAATCAGCCCCAGCATTTT.

This clonotype was counted ten times or more. The chain has TRBV20-1 and TRBJ2-3, with D unclear. Germline lookup yields CDR1 DFQATT and CDR2 SNEGSKA (reference sequence). The V end was cut by 8 bases, the J end by 6 bases, with 18 bases between. This CDR3 spans 13 amino acids. As DNA, the CDR3 is TGCAGTTCGACTGAGACAACACGGGATACGCAGTATTTT. Translating gives CSSTETTRDTQYF.

This clonotype was seen many times. The rearrangement uses TRBV15 and TRBJ1-5; no reliable D call. Germline V lookup: CDR1 LNHNV, CDR2 YYDKDF (reference sequence). Trimming shortened V by 0 bases and J by 5 bases, and 17 bases separated the two germline ends. This CDR3 contains 17 residues. In nucleotides, the CDR3 is TGTGCCACCAGCAGAGATCTAGAACAGCCTAATTATCAGCCCCAGCATTTT. This translates into CATSRDLEQPNYQPQHF.

This clonotype appeared a few times. J is TRBJ2-1 and V is TRBV30, with 10 bases aligning to TRBD1. The CDR3 is 13 amino acids. The junction had 1 base not matched to a gene; V was cut back by 6 bases and J by 2 bases. Germline loops: CDR1 GTSNPN, CDR2 SVGIG (reference sequence). CDR3 residues: CACDRGPYNEQFF. The DNA for the CDR3 is TGTGCCTGCGACAGGGGGCCCTACAATGAGCAGTTCTTC. Full variable domain (missing parts from reference TRBV30 and TRBJ2-1): SQTIHQWPATLVQPVGSPLSLECTVEGTSNPNLYWYRQAAGRGLQLLFYSVGIGQISSEVPQNLSASRPQDRQFILSSKKLLLSDSGFYLCACDRGPYNEQFFGPGTRLTVL.

This clonotype came up many times. The germline gene is not matched at one end of the junction; a read error may be the cause. V is TRBV7-7 and J is TRBJ2-5; a weak D match, TRBD2 (5 bases). The CDR3 is made up of 14 amino acids. The germline V gene has CDR1 SSHAT and CDR2 FNYEAQ (reference sequence). The CDR3 sequence is CASSRVLVGETQYF. CDR3 nucleotides: TGTGCTAGCAGCCGAGTACTAGTCGGAGAGACCCAGTACTTC.

The gene calls are TRBV6-2 or TRBV6-3 and TRBJ2-7, with a weak D call TRBD2 (6 bases). Germline-derived CDR1 and CDR2 are MNHEY and SVGEGT. CDR3 length: 14 residues. Trimming shortened V by 4 bases and J by 2 bases, and 12 bases separated the two germline ends. The CDR3 region is CASSFPPGAYEQYF. The CDR3 DNA is TGTGCCAGCAGTTTTCCCCCGGGAGCCTACGAGCAGTACTTC.

This clonotype occurred a few times. V and J are TRBV20-1 and TRBJ1-2; D is unclear. With 0 bases removed from V and 8 bases from J, the gap between germline ends came to 10 bases. In germline, CDR1 is DFQATT, CDR2 SNEGSKA (reference sequence). The CDR3 consists of 12 residues. The CDR3 reads CSARDKRPGYTF. CDR3 bases: TGCAGTGCTAGAGATAAAAGGCCCGGCTACACCTTC.

This clonotype was recorded many times. This chain links TRBV7-2 with TRBJ2-3; 7 nucleotides line up with TRBD2. The junction had 4 bases not matched to a gene; V was cut back by 2 bases and J by 2 bases. Germline values: CDR1 SGHTA, CDR2 FQGNSA. This CDR3 has 15 amino acids. The CDR3 loop is CASSLSSGATDTQYF. For the CDR3, the DNA is TGTGCCAGCAGCTTATCGAGCGGGGCCACAGATACGCAGTATTTT. Full variable domain (missing parts from reference TRBV7-2 and TRBJ2-3): GAGVSQSPSNKVTEKGKDVELRCDPISGHTALYWYRQSLGQGLEFLIYFQGNSAPDKSGLPSDRFSAERTGGSVSTLTIQRTQQEDSAVYLCASSLSSGATDTQYFGPGTRLTVL.

This clonotype was observed many times. This chain links TRBV7-2 with TRBJ2-2; D possibly matches TRBD1 or TRBD2 (5 bases each). The germline V gene encodes CDR1 SGHTA and CDR2 FQGNSA. The CDR3 contains 17 residues. V was shortened by 5 bases and J by 0 bases, with 16 bases between the two germline ends. The chain's CDR3 is CASSPSSGTANTGELFF. CDR3 DNA sequence: TGTGCCAGCAGCCCATCCTCCGGGACCGCGAACACCGGGGAGCTGTTTTTT.

This clonotype appeared many times. V gene TRBV9 combines with J gene TRBJ1-3; the D gene is possibly TRBD1 (6 bases). The CDR3 extends over 15 amino acids. V lost 3 bases and J 0 bases, leaving 10 bases between the germline ends. Germline CDR1 reads SGDLS; CDR2 reads YYNGEE. The DNA of the CDR3 is TGTGCCAGCAGCGAGGGGGGACTCTCTGGAAACACCATATATTTT. It encodes CASSEGGLSGNTIYF.

On this clonotype itself: This may be a read error: a much more frequent sequence differs by one nucleotide. This chain links TRBV21-1 with TRBJ2-2; the table's TRBD1 call for D was not verified on the DNA. TRBV21-1 represents a pseudogene. The CDR3 extends over 17 amino acids. The CDR3 loop is CASSTQGNSSNTGELFF. CDR3 nucleotides: TGTGCCAGCAGCACACAGGGAAATTCTTCCAACACCGGGGAGCTGTTTTTT.

CDR3 DNA: TGCAGTGCTAGAGATACAGGAGGGGGCGATCAGCCCCAGCATTTT. Amino acids: CSARDTGGGDQPQHF. This sequence joins TRBV20-1 and TRBJ1-5, with TRBD1 matching 7 bases. With 0 bases clipped from V and 5 bases from J, the junction kept 7 bases outside the gene matches. The CDR3 is 15 residues long. Germline V gene lookup returns CDR1 DFQATT and CDR2 SNEGSKA (reference sequence).